Below, 3 T cell receptor beta chains from the same sample are listed, as sequenced in a study of CD8+ T cells in alopecia areata. After isolation, RNA underwent reverse transcription to generate cDNA as the sequencing template. Repertoires were generated with immunoSEQ multiplex PCR, while TCRdb's copy carries only in-frame clones and drops some. The sample has 150,000 to 200,000 clones; 55% to 70% are singletons. The treatment was: oral pan-JAK inhibitor, 5-10 mg twice daily. The sequences come from CD4+ T cells sorted from blood, collected at week 4, from a patient treated with tofacitinib. The source of these receptors is a human donor with alopecia areata.

This clone was seen a few times. The genes are TRBV10-3 and TRBJ2-3; the D gene is possibly TRBD1 (7 bases). CDR1 is ENHRY, CDR2 SYGVKD, per germline. The CDR3 covers 15 residues. V was cut by 3 bases and J by 4 bases, with 14 bases left in between. DNA for the CDR3: TGTGCCATCAGTGAAGGAGGGGGCCGACCAGATACGCAGTATTTT. Translated: CAISEGGGRPDTQYF.

V gene TRBV7-9 combines with J gene TRBJ1-6; D may be TRBD1 (5 bases). Germline loops: CDR1 SEHNR, CDR2 FQNEAQ (reference sequence). This CDR3 contains 14 residues. V shed 1 base and J shed 9 bases, with 10 bases lying between them. For the CDR3, the DNA is TGTGCCAGCAGCTTAGTGCAGGGAGCTTCACCCCTCCACTTT. As protein: CASSLVQGASPLHF.

The chain employs TRBV7-2 and TRBJ1-5, with TRBD1 matching over 8 bases. CDR3 length: 14 residues. V gave up 6 bases and J gave up 7 bases; unmatched junction bases: 8. From germline, CDR1 is SGHTA and CDR2 FQGNSA. CDR3 residues: CASRSQGADQPQHF. In DNA, the CDR3 is TGTGCCAGCAGATCCCAGGGGGCGGACCAGCCCCAGCATTTT. Full variable domain (missing parts from reference TRBV7-2 and TRBJ1-5): GAGVSQSPSNKVTEKGKDVELRCDPISGHTALYWYRQSLGQGLEFLIYFQGNSAPDKSGLPSDRFSAERTGGSVSTLTIQRTQQEDSAVYLCASRSQGADQPQHFGDGTRLSIL.